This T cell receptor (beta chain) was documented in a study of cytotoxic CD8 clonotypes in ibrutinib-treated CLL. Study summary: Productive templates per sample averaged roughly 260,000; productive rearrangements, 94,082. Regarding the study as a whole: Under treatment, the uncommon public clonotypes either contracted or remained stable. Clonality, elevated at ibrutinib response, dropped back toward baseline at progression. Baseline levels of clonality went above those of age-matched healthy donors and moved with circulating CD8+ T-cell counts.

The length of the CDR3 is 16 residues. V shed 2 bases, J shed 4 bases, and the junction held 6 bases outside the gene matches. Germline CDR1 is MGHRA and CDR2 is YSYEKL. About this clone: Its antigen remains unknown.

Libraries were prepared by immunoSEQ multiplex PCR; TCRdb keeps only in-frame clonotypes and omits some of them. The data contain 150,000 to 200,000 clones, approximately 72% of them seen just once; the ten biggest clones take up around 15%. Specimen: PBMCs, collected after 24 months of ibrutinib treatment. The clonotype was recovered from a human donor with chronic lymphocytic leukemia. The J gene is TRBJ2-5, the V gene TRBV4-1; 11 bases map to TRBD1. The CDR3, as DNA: TGCGCCAGCAGCCAACCCGGACAGGGGGCTGGAGAGACCCAGTACTTC. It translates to CASSQPGQGAGETQYF.